The entry below describes one TCR beta chain. No antigen is known for it. This CDR3 has 17 amino acids. V shed 6 bases, J shed 1 base, and the junction held 13 bases outside the gene matches. The record originates from a study of blood T cells in healthy people across ages. Study overall: Template-switching capture recovered about one barcoded beta molecule per two T cells.

Isolation of PBMCs gave at least 7 million cells per sample. For the second PCR, which ran for about 6 to 12 cycles, a sample-barcoded 5' primer and a J-beta primer mix were used. TCRdb redid the calling of the 5' RACE reads with MiXCR, one entry per CDR3 protein. Of roughly 860,000 distinct CDR3 sequences in the sample, about 62% were seen once. Notes on the study in general: Getting older went along with TCR beta diversity per million T cells dropping roughly linearly.

The V gene is TRBV12-3 or TRBV12-4, the J gene TRBJ2-5; 8 bases line up with TRBD1. Sequencing was carried out using blood. The receptor was derived from a man younger than 40 in good health. The CDR3: CASRPSPWDRPQETQYF. In DNA form, the CDR3 reads TGTGCCAGCAGACCCTCGCCCTGGGACAGGCCCCAAGAGACCCAGTACTTC.